The present T cell receptor (beta chain) was sequenced within a study of T cell repertoires in cytomegalovirus infection. Study as a whole: The study used recently identified HLA-C-restricted and well-studied HLA-B-restricted CMV epitopes. An indication of both CMV infection and matching HLA type came from public TCR beta signatures.

General study findings and limits: Using cumulative public TCR beta family frequency, the authors identified those who carried CMV together with the relevant HLA. The study found HLA-C-restricted CMV-specific TCR beta clonotypes dominating the ex vivo response.

With regard to this clonotype: Its specificity is unknown.

The ends were cut back, 3 bases at V and 1 base at J, with 9 bases in the middle. CDR1 is MNHEY, CDR2 SMNVEV, per germline (reference sequence). The CDR3 runs 14 residues. Using its own MiXCR run on the reads, TCRdb lists one record per CDR3 protein. The sample shows approximately 1,000,000 distinct CDR3 sequences, approximately 32% of them seen only once. The receptor's source is a human donor in good health (CMV status not recorded). Some clones in this sample may be carry-over from other donors' samples. This chain uses TRBV27 with TRBJ1-1; no definite D call. This specimen was cultured CD8+ T cells from PBMCs, taken from culture after CMV antigen stimulation. The CDR3 region is CASSFGVGNTEAFF. The CDR3, as DNA: TGTGCCAGCAGTTTCGGAGTGGGGAACACTGAAGCTTTCTTT.